This TCR beta chain was profiled in a study of blood T cell repertoires in COVID-19. The wider study: Collection of acute and convalescent COVID-19 samples took place in the United States, Italy and Spain. PBMCs, B-cell-depleted T cells, or T cells were the source of the cDNA or gDNA that made up the material.

The CDR3 has 11 amino acids. The V and J ends lost 8 bases and 6 bases respectively, with 11 bases between them. Germline V lookup: CDR1 MNHEY, CDR2 SVGAGI. Repertoires were generated with immunoSEQ multiplex PCR, while TCRdb's copy carries only in-frame clones and drops some. The sample shows 150,000 to 200,000 clones, about 84% of them seen only once. Across 24 US areas, participants ranged in age from roughly 18 to 95 years. The chain has TRBV6-5 and TRBJ2-7, with D possibly matching TRBD2 (6 bases). The TCR sequence derives from a man in his forties who had recovered from COVID-19. Sequences were obtained from PBMCs or T cells enriched from blood (not recorded which). The CDR3 region has the DNA TGTGCCAGCTGGGGGGATATCGAGCAGTACGTC. Encoded protein: CASWGDIEQYV.